The T cell receptor beta chain described here comes from a study of blood T cells in healthy people across ages. The study's findings and limits: Compared with aged donors, long-lived donors showed fewer expanded clones, suggesting selection. Investigators viewed diversity estimates from one million T cells as underestimates, the study reported.

The CDR3 covers 14 residues. Germline V lookup: CDR1 DFQATT, CDR2 SNEGSKA (reference sequence). Details on this clonotype: Its cognate antigen is unknown. One end of the junction does not line up with germline, which may come from a read error.

A second PCR, run for about 7 to 11 cycles, used a sample-barcoded 5' primer plus a J-beta primer mix. TCRdb reanalysed the 5' RACE reads using MiXCR and keeps one entry per CDR3 protein. The sample lists about 1.6 million distinct CDR3 sequences, 34% seen once, with 10% to 12% in the top ten. This TCR was sampled from a woman in her twenties or thirties in good health. The chain is built from TRBV20-1 and TRBJ1-2, with 9 bases lining up with TRBD1. The sequencing input was blood. The CDR3 DNA reads as TGCAGTGTTAGACGTCCGGGACAGGGAATCGGTTACACCTTC. The encoded protein is CSVRRPGQGIGYTF.